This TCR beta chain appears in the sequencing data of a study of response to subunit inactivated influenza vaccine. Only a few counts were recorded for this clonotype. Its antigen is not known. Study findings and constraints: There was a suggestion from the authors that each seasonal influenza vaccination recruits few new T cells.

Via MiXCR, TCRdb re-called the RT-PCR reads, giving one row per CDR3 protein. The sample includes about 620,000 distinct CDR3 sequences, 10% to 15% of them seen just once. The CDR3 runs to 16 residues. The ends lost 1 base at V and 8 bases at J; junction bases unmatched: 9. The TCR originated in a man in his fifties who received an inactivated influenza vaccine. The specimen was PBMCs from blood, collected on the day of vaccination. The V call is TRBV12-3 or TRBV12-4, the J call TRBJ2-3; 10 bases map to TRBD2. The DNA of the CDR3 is TGTGCCAGCAGTTTAGGTCTAGCGGGGGTTGGGGGTACGCAGTATTTT. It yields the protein CASSLGLAGVGGTQYF.